A single sample is the source of the 2 T cell receptor beta chains below, sequenced in a study of a mutant IDH1 vaccine in newly diagnosed glioma. Indicated time point: week 35, safety follow-up. Doses of 300 ug of mutant IDH1 20-mer peptide were given with topical imiquimod. Antigens of these TCRs are unknown. Method: immunoSEQ multiplex PCR; TCRdb's copy keeps in-frame clones and lacks some. The sample lists some 60,000 clones; 85% to 90% were seen once. Material: PBMCs, obtained from a glioma patient whose treatment included an IDH1 peptide vaccine. These receptors were taken from a man in his forties with glioma.

The CDR3 bases are TGCGCCAGCAGCTTGGACGGGGGAGGGTTCGAGAGCACTGAAGCTTTCTTT. It is translated as CASSLDGGGFESTEAFF. The chain links TRBV5-1 to TRBJ1-1; tentative D call: TRBD1 (5 bases). Trimming cost V 0 bases and J 4 bases, with 19 bases left between them. CDR1 and CDR2 from the germline V gene are SGHRS and YFSETQ. This CDR3 is built from 17 residues. Full variable domain (outside the CDR3, taken from reference TRBV5-1 and TRBJ1-1): KAGVTQTPRYLIKTRGQQVTLSCSPISGHRSVSWYQQTPGQGLQFLFEYFSETQRNKGNFPGRFSGRQFSNSRSEMNVSTLELGDSALYLCASSLDGGGFESTEAFFGQGTRLTVV.

The rearrangement uses TRBV4-3 and TRBJ2-7, with 9 bases identical to TRBD2. Unmatched junction bases numbered 9, after V lost 3 bases and J lost 3 bases. This CDR3 spans 16 amino acids. The germline V gene encodes CDR1 LGHNA and CDR2 YSLEER. The DNA of the CDR3 is TGCGCCAGCAGCCACGTAGCCTCTAGCGGGAACTACGAGCAGTACTTC. Its protein is CASSHVASSGNYEQYF.